This T cell receptor (beta chain) was profiled in a study of cytomegalovirus exposure and HLA in healthy donors. Study at large: The approximately 710 first-cohort repertoires and the 120 or so validation repertoires shared the same platform, a later analysis reported.

As to this clone: What it recognizes is unknown.

Donors came from a validation cohort of some 110 subjects, distinct from the first 666-subject cohort. Overall study findings and caveats: The TCR clusters that emerged in the first cohort tended, a later analysis found, to co-occur in the 110 or so validation repertoires. Investigators reported 164 TCR beta chains as tied to cytomegalovirus.

Sequenced by immunoSEQ multiplex PCR; TCRdb stores in-frame clones only, minus some. The sample carries approximately 300,000 clones, roughly 90% recorded once. The length of the CDR3 is 16 residues. V lost 4 bases, J lost 5 bases, and 9 bases stayed unmatched. CDR1 and CDR2 from the germline V gene are SGHNT and YYREEE (reference sequence). Input material: PBMCs. The clonotype originates from a woman under 30 in good health and CMV-seronegative. The chain combines TRBV5-4 with TRBJ2-2; 9 bases line up with TRBD1. The CDR3 sequence: CASSENRGQWTGELFF. The DNA of the CDR3 is TGTGCCAGCAGCGAAAACAGGGGGCAATGGACCGGGGAGCTGTTTTTT.